This T cell receptor (beta chain) was captured in a study of CD4 T cells in relation to SARS-CoV-2 and coronaviruses. The protocol was immunoSEQ multiplex PCR, while the TCRdb copy is restricted to in-frame clones and leaves out a portion. Of approximately 11,000 clones in the sample, 80% to 90% were seen once. V lost 4 bases and J 2 bases, leaving 7 bases between the germline ends. Germline loops: CDR1 SGDLS, CDR2 YYNGEE. The CDR3 consists of 13 residues. Concerning this clone: What it binds is unknown.

The unexposed donors gave CD4+ T cells in 2011-2018, prior to COVID-19. The cells were cultured for roughly 11 days before CD4+ T cells were isolated. Sequencing input: CD4+ T cells from PBMCs, cultured in vitro. The TCR was taken from a human donor in good health. V usage is TRBV9 and J usage is TRBJ1-3; unclear D gene. This chain's CDR3 is CASSSSTGNTIYF. The CDR3 DNA is TGTGCCAGCAGCAGCAGTACTGGAAACACCATATATTTT.